Given below is one T cell receptor beta chain in context. Thyroid surgery had not been preceded by any treatment in any patient. The germline V and J ends were trimmed by 4 bases and 3 bases, with 11 bases remaining between them. Looked up from germline, CDR1 is SGDLS and CDR2 is YYNGEE. The CDR3 length is 13 residues. This sample was taken from a study of metastatic and nonmetastatic thyroid tumors. MiXCR reprocessed the PCR reads for TCRdb. The sample consists of under 95,000 clones, 10% to 15% of them appearing once. This clonotype was obtained from a female donor with papillary thyroid cancer or a benign thyroid nodule (not recorded which). Some clones in this sample may be carry-over from other donors' samples. V is TRBV9 and J is TRBJ2-7; either TRBD1 or TRBD2 may fit D (5 bases each). Material: blood. The CDR3 here is CASSSDSGYEQYF. DNA for the CDR3: TGTGCCAGCAGCTCCGACAGCGGCTACGAGCAGTACTTC.